Below, one TCR beta chain is given with its context. Generated by immunoSEQ multiplex PCR, the TCRdb table keeps only in-frame clones and is missing some. The data contain some 130,000 clones, about nine tenths of them singletons. The sample belongs to a study of control samples from healthy donors and cancer patients. CDR1 is MDHEN, CDR2 SYDVKM, per germline. The CDR3 is made up of 17 amino acids. The V gene lost 4 bases and the J gene lost 1 base, with 20 bases spanning the gap. The chain joins TRBV28 to TRBJ2-7; D might be TRBD1 (5 bases). The TCR originated in a woman aged 50 to 60 in good health. Sequenced input: blood. The chain's CDR3 is CASSYAGRQSLSYEQYF. CDR3 DNA: TGTGCCAGCAGTTACGCCGGTCGACAGTCGCTGTCCTACGAGCAGTACTTC.